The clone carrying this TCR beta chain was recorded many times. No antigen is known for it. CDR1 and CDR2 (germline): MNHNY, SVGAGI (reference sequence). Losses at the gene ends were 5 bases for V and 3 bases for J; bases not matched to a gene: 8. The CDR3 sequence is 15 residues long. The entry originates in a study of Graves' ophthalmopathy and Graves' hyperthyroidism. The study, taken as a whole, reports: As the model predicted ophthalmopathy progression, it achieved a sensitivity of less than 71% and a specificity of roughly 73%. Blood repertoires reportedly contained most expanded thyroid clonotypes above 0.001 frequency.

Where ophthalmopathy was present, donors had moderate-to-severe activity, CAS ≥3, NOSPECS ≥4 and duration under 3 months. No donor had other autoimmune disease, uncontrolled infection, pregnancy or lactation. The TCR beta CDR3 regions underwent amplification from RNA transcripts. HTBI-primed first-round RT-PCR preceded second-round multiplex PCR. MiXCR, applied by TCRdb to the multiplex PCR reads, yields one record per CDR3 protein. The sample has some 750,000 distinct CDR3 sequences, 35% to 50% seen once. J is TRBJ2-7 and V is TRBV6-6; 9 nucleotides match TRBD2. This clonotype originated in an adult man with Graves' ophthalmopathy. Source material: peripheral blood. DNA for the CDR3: TGTGCCAGCAGTACCTCCGGGACTAGCAGCTACGAGCAGTACTTC. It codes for CASSTSGTSSYEQYF.